Each of the 14 T cell receptor beta chains below was sequenced from the same sample in a study of blood T cell repertoires in COVID-19. Produced via immunoSEQ multiplex PCR; TCRdb's table is partial and in-frame only. The data hold about 130,000 clones, with about 80% observed a single time. The sequencing input was peripheral blood. The origin of the receptors is a man in his forties or fifties with active or convalescent COVID-19.

The table lists this clone with a few counts. The chain couples TRBV2 to TRBJ2-1; D is undetermined. The CDR3 loop spans 12 amino acids. The ends were cut back, 6 bases at V and 6 bases at J, with 9 bases in the middle. The germline V gene encodes CDR1 SNHLY and CDR2 FYNNEI. CDR3 nucleotides: TGTGCCAGCAGAGATGTCGGCAATGAGCAGTTCTTC. This codes for CASRDVGNEQFF.

The rearrangement links TRBV5-1 to TRBJ1-1; no reliable D call. This CDR3 has 12 residues. Germline CDR1 SGHRS, CDR2 YFSETQ. V lost 6 bases and J lost 5, with 11 bases in between. The CDR3: CASKGPGTEAFF. As DNA, the CDR3 is TGCGCCAGCAAAGGCCCCGGGACTGAAGCTTTCTTT.

V gene TRBV20-1 combines with J gene TRBJ2-3; D is uncertain. From germline, CDR1 is DFQATT and CDR2 SNEGSKA (reference sequence). The CDR3 runs 11 residues. With 2 bases removed from V and 4 bases from J, the gap between germline ends came to 4 bases. CDR3 sequence: CSARTADTQYF. The CDR3 nucleotides are TGCAGTGCTAGAACGGCAGATACGCAGTATTTT.

V is TRBV7-9 and J is TRBJ1-1; 9 bases match TRBD1. The length of the CDR3 is 16 residues. In germline, CDR1 is SEHNR, CDR2 FQNEAQ (reference sequence). Trimming took 2 bases from V and 0 from J; bases not matched to a gene: 4. CDR3 sequence reads: CASSLPRTGVNTEAFF. In DNA, the CDR3 is TGTGCCAGCAGCTTACCCCGGACAGGGGTGAACACTGAAGCTTTCTTT.

The rearrangement joins TRBV30 to TRBJ2-7, with 9 bases that match TRBD1. With V trimmed by 3 bases and J by 3 bases, 9 bases remained unmatched. This CDR3 spans 15 amino acids. Per the germline V gene, CDR1 is GTSNPN and CDR2 is SVGIG (reference sequence). CDR3 loop: CAWSPGTGPIYEQYF. The CDR3 nucleotides are TGTGCCTGGAGCCCCGGGACAGGGCCTATCTACGAGCAGTACTTC.

The V call is TRBV11-2, the J call TRBJ1-6, with D unresolved. V was cut by 5 bases and J by 10 bases, with 18 bases left in between. The germline V gene has CDR1 SGHAT and CDR2 FQNNGV. The CDR3 spans 15 residues. The CDR3 nucleotides are TGTGCCAGCAGCACAAGAGACGGGATAGGCTCACCCCTCCACTTT. Protein product: CASSTRDGIGSPLHF. The variable domain in full, with the rest retrieved from reference TRBV11-2 and TRBJ1-6, is EAGVAQSPRYKIIEKRQSVAFWCNPISGHATLYWYQQILGQGPKLLIQFQNNGVVDDSQLPKDRFSAERLKGVDSTLKIQPAKLEDSAVYLCASSTRDGIGSPLHFGNGTRLTVT.

This clone was observed once. The J gene is TRBJ2-7, the V gene TRBV25-1; 7 bases fit TRBD2. Trimming removed 6 bases from V and 3 bases from J; junction bases left unmatched: 11. CDR1 and CDR2 from the germline V gene are MGHDK and SYGVNS. The CDR3 extends over 15 amino acids. The CDR3 region has the DNA TGTGCCAGCAGGTGGGAGGGTCAATTAAACTACGAGCAGTACTTC. Amino acids: CASRWEGQLNYEQYF.

The rearrangement uses TRBV3-1 (or the pseudogene TRBV3-2) and TRBJ2-2; D gene uncertain. The V end lost 4 bases, the J end lost 3 bases, and 18 bases lay between the germline ends. The CDR3 covers 17 residues. Germline CDR1 reads LGHDT; CDR2 reads YNNKEL (reference sequence). CDR3 sequence reads: CASSRRMEWVDTGELFF. The CDR3 region has the DNA TGTGCCAGCAGCCGAAGAATGGAGTGGGTTGACACCGGGGAGCTGTTTTTT.

The V call is TRBV6-4, the J call TRBJ2-1, with 8 bases matching TRBD2. CDR1 and CDR2 (germline): MRHNA, SNTAGT. The CDR3 sequence is 16 residues long. Germline trimming cut 0 bases from V and 6 bases from J; bases unmatched to any gene: 7. CDR3 nucleotides: TGTGCCAGCAGTGACTCGGGGACTAGAGGAGTCAATGAGCAGTTCTTC. Translation: CASSDSGTRGVNEQFF.

This clone turned up a few times. The V and J genes are TRBV6-5 and TRBJ1-2; TRBD1 agrees at 9 bases. Germline lookup yields CDR1 MNHEY and CDR2 SVGAGI. The CDR3 spans 15 residues. The trim removed 7 bases at V and 6 bases at J, leaving 12 bases unmatched. CDR3 protein: CASMVPGQGMNGYTF. The CDR3 region has the DNA TGTGCCAGCATGGTCCCGGGACAGGGAATGAATGGCTACACCTTC.

This clone showed up just a few times. V usage is TRBV5-1 and J usage is TRBJ1-1; perhaps TRBD1 as D (5 bases). Trimming took 3 bases from V and 1 from J, leaving 10 bases between them. This CDR3 spans 14 amino acids. From germline, CDR1 is SGHRS and CDR2 YFSETQ. The CDR3 is CASSWATENTEAFF. CDR3 sequence (DNA): TGCGCCAGCAGCTGGGCGACAGAGAACACTGAAGCTTTCTTT.

This clone has just one count. This chain links TRBV5-5 with TRBJ2-3; TRBD2 matches at 9 bases. The germline CDR1 and CDR2 sequences are SGHKS and YYEKEE (reference sequence). This CDR3 spans 16 amino acids. The junction had 8 bases not matched to a gene; V was cut back by 4 bases and J by 2 bases. For the CDR3, the DNA is TGTGCCAGCAGCCCCCCGGCGGGGGGGACCACAGATACGCAGTATTTT. Translation gives CASSPPAGGTTDTQYF.

The chain combines TRBV27 with TRBJ2-1; a possible D gene is TRBD2 (5 bases). The germline gives CDR1 MNHEY, CDR2 SMNVEV (reference sequence). Trimming cost V 1 base and J 2 bases, with 21 bases left between them. The CDR3 has 19 residues. The CDR3, as DNA: TGTGCCAGCAGTTTATTACATCCCGATCTAGCCCCCGCCTACAATGAGCAGTTCTTC. This codes for CASSLLHPDLAPAYNEQFF.

V usage is TRBV4-2 and J usage is TRBJ2-5; D is possibly TRBD2 (6 bases). The ends were cut back, 1 base at V and 1 base at J, with 7 bases in the middle. The CDR3 loop spans 14 amino acids. CDR1 and CDR2 (germline): LGHNA, YNFKEQ. The CDR3 region has the DNA TGTGCCAGCAGCCAAGGGGACTTCCAAGAGACCCAGTACTTC. This translates into CASSQGDFQETQYF.